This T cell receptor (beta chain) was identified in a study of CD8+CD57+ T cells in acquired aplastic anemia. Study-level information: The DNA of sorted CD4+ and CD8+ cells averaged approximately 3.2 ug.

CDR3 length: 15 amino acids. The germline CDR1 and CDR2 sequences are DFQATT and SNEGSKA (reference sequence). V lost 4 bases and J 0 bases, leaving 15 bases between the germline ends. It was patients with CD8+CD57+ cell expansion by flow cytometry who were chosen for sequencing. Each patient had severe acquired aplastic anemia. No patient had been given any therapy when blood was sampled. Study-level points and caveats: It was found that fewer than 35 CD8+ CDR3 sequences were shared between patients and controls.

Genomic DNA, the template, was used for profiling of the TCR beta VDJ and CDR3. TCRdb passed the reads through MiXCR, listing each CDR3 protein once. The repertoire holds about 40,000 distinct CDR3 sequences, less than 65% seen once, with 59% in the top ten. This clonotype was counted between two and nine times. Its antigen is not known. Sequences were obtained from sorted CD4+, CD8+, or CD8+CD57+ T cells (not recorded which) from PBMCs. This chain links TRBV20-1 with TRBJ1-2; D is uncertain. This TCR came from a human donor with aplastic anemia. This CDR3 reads CSATAGALANYGYTF. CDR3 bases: TGCAGTGCTACGGCGGGTGCCCTAGCTAACTATGGCTACACCTTC.